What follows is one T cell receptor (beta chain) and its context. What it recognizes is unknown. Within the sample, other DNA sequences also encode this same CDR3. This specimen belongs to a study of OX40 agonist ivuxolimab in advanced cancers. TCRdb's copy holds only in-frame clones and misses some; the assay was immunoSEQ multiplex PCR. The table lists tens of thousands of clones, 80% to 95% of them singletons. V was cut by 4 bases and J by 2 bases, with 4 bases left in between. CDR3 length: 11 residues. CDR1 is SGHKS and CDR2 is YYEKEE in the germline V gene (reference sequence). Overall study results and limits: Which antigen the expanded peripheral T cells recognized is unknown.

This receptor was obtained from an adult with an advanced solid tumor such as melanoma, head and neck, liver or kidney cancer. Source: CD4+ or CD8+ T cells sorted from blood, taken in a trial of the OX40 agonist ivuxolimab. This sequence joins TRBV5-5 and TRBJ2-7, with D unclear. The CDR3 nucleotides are TGTGCCAGCAGCCTTACCTACGAGCAGTACTTC. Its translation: CASSLTYEQYF.